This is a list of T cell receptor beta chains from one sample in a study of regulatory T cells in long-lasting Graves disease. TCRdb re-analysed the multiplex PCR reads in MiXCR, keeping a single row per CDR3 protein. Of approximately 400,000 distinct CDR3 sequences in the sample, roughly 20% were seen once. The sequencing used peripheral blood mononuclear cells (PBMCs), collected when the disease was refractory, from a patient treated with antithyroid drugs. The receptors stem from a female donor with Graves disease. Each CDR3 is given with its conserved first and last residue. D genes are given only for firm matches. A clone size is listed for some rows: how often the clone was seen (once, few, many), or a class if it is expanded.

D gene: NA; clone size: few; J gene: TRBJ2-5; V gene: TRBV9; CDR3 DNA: TGTGCCAGCAGCGCCACTAGAGGAACACAAGAGACCCAGTACTTC; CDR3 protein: CASSATRGTQETQYF
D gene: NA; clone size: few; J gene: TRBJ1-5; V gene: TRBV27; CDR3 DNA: TGTGCCAGCAGTTTATCCGACTACAAGGCCAATCAGCCCCAGCATTTT; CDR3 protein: CASSLSDYKANQPQHF
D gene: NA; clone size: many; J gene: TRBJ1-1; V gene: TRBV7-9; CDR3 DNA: TGTGCCAGCAGCTTCGGCCAGGAAGCTTTCTTT; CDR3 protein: CASSFGQEAFF
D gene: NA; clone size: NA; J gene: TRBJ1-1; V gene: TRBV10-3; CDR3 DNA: TGTGCCATCAGTGAGAGACGGGCGGACACTGAAGCTTTCTTT; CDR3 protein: CAISERRADTEAFF
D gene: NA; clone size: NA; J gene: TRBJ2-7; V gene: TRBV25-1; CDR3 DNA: TGTGCCAGCAGTGATTATGGGTACGAGCAGTACTTC; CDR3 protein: CASSDYGYEQYF
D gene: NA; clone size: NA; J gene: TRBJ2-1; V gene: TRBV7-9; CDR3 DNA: TGTGCTAGCAGACAAGGTTACAATGAGCAGTTCTTC; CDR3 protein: CASRQGYNEQFF
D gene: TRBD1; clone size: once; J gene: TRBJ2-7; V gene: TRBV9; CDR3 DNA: TGTGCCAGCAGCGCCCAACGGGACAGCCACTACGAGCAGTACTTC; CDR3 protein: CASSAQRDSHYEQYF
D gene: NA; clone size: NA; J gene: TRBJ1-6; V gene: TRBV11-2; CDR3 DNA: TGTGCCAGCAGCTTATCAGCAGGGTTGGATTCACCCCTCCACTTT; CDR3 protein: CASSLSAGLDSPLHF
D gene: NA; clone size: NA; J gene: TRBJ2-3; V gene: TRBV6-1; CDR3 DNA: TGTGCCAGTTCAGAAGAAGATACGCAGTATTTT; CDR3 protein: CASSEEDTQYF
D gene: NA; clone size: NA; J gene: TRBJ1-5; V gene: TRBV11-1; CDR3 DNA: TGTGCCAGCACAACCGCGGCAGGGGCCGGTCAGCCCCAGCATTTT; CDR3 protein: CASTTAAGAGQPQHF
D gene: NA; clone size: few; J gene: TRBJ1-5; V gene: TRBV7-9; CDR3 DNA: TGTGCCAGCAGCCATTCCCCGACCGAGCCCCAGCATTTT; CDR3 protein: CASSHSPTEPQHF
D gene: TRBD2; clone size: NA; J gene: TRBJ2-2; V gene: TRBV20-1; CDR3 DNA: TGCAGTGCTAGTCTTGCGGGAGCGGAAAGCACCGGGGAGCTGTTTTTT; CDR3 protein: CSASLAGAESTGELFF
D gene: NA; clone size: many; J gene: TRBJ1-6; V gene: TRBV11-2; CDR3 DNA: TGTGCCAGCAGCTCCGATAATTCACCCCTCCACTTT; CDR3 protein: CASSSDNSPLHF
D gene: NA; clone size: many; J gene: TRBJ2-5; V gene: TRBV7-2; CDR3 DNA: TGTGCCAGCAGCTCCCGAGTTTCCGAGACCCAGTACTTC; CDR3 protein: CASSSRVSETQYF
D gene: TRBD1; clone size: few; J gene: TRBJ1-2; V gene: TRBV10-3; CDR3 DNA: TGTGCCACGACAGGGGATGGCGGCTACACCTTC; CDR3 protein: CATTGDGGYTF
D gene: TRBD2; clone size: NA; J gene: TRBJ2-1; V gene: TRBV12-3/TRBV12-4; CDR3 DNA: TGTGCCAGCACCCCGAGACTAGCTGTGAGCTCCTACAATGAGCAGTTCTTC; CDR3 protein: CASTPRLAVSSYNEQFF
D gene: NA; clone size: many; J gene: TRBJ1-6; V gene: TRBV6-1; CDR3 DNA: TGTGCCAGCATCGAGGGGTCCAATAATTCACCCCTCCACTTT; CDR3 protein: CASIEGSNNSPLHF
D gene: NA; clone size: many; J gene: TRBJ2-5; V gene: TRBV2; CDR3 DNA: TGTGCCAGCAGTGTACTTACGGGGAGCCAAGAGACCCAGTACTTC; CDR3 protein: CASSVLTGSQETQYF
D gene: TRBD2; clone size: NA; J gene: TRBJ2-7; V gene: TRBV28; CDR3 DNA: TGTGCCAGCAGCCCTCCGAGATTGGGGGGGTACGAGCAGTACTTC; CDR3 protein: CASSPPRLGGYEQYF
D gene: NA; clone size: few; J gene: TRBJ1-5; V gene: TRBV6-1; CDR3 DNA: TGTGCCAGCAGGCCGGGTTCTAATCAGCCCCAGCATTTT; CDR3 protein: CASRPGSNQPQHF
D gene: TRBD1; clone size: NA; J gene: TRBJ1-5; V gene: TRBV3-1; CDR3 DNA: TGTGCCAGCAGCTGGGACAGGGGTCAGCCCCAGCATTTT; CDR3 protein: CASSWDRGQPQHF
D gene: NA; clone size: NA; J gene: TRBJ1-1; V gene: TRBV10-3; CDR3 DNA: TGTGCCATCATAACAGGGTATTATAAGACTGAAGCTTTCTTT; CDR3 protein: CAIITGYYKTEAFF
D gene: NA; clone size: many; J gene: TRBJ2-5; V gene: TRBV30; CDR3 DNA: TGTGCCTGGGAAGCCACCGGGCAGGCCCAGTACTTC; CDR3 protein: CAWEATGQAQYF
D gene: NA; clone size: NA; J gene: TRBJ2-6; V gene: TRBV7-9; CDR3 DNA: TGTGCCAGCAGCTTAGTAGCTCGGCTCGGGGCCAACGTCCTGACTTTC; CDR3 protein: CASSLVARLGANVLTF
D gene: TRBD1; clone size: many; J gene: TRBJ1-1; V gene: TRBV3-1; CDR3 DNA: TGTGCCAGCAGCCAAGCTGACAGGGTGAACACTGAAGCTTTCTTT; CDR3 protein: CASSQADRVNTEAFF
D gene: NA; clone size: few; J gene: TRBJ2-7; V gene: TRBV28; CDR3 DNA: TGTGCCAGCAGTCGCAACCTTAATTACGAGCAGTACTTC; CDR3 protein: CASSRNLNYEQYF
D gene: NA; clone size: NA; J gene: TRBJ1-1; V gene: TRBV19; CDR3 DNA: TGTGCCAGTAGTAATACAGGGTTTTTCACTGAAGCTTTCTTT; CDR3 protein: CASSNTGFFTEAFF
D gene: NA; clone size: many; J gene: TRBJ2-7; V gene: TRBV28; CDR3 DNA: TGTGCCAGCAGTTTATACGTGAGGGAGCAGTACTTC; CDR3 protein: CASSLYVREQYF
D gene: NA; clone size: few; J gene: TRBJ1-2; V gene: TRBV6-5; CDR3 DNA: TGTGCCAGCAGTTATTCCCCAACAGGTCCCTATGGCTACACCTTC; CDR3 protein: CASSYSPTGPYGYTF
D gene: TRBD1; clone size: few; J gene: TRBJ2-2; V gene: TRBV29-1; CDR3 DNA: TGCAGCGTCGCGGGACAGGGGGTCACCGGGGAGCTGTTTTTT; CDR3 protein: CSVAGQGVTGELFF
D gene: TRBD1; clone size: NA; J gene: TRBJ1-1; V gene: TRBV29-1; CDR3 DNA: TGCAGCGTTACCCGGACAGGGATGAACACTGAAGCTTTCTTT; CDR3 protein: CSVTRTGMNTEAFF